This T cell receptor (beta chain) was profiled in a study of cytomegalovirus exposure and HLA in healthy donors. Findings and caveats of the study: One cluster of highly shared sequence variants probably arose as a sequencing artifact. Researchers left out some V segments, among them TRBV6-2 and TRBV6-3, as indistinguishable.

PCR primers comprised 60 Vbeta and 13 Jbeta primers. This table comes from immunoSEQ multiplex PCR, and its TCRdb copy is limited to in-frame clones, with some not included. In the table there are about 160,000 clones, more than 60% of which are singletons. V dropped 2 bases and J dropped 5 bases, with 10 bases sitting between them. The CDR3 spans 14 residues. The germline V gene encodes CDR1 LNHNV and CDR2 YYDKDF (reference sequence). Worth noting for this clone: Its antigen is undetermined.

The material sequenced was PBMCs. The chain uses TRBV15 and TRBJ1-5; unclear D gene. This TCR came from a woman younger than 45 in good health and CMV-seronegative. The chain's CDR3 is CATSRPEADQPQHF. Written as DNA, the CDR3 is TGTGCCACCAGCAGACCCGAGGCTGATCAGCCCCAGCATTTT.